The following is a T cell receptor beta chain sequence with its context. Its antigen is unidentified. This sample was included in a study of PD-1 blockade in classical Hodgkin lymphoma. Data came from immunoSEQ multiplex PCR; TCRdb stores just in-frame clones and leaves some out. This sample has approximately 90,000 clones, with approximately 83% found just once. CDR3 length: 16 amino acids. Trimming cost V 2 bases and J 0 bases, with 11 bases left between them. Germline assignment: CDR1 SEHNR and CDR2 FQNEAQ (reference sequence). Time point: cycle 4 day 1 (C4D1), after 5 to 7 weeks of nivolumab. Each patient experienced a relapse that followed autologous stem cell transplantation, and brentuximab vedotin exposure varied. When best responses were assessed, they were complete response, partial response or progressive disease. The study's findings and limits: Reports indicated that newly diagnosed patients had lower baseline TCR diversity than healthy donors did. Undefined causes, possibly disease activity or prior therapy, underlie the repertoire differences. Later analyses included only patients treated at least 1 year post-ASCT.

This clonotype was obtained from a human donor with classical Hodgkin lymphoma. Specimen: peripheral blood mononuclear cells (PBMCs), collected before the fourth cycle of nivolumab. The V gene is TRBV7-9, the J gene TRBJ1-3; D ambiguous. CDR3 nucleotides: TGTGCCAGCAGCTTACCAAATGGGTACTCTGGAAACACCATATATTTT. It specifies CASSLPNGYSGNTIYF.